This TCR beta chain is drawn from a study of blood T cell repertoires in COVID-19. Study at large: There were acute and convalescent COVID-19 samples, and they came from the United States, Italy and Spain. The cDNA or gDNA used as material had been derived from T cells, B-cell-depleted T cells, or PBMCs.

The assay was immunoSEQ multiplex PCR, and TCRdb's table has in-frame clones only and misses some. Of 90,000 to 110,000 clones listed, under 80% are singletons. The clonotype was recovered from a woman between 65 and 79 years old with acute or convalescent COVID-19. Sample: peripheral blood.

CDR3: CASSLASRSGYTF. The DNA for the CDR3 is TGTGCCAGCAGCTTAGCTTCTAGATCTGGCTACACCTTC. The chain combines TRBV7-6 with TRBJ1-2; D gene ambiguous. The CDR3 is 13 residues long. Trimming removed 0 bases at V and 7 bases at J, with 9 bases between. Germline V CDR1 and CDR2: SGHVS, FNYEAQ. Full variable domain (missing parts from reference TRBV7-6 and TRBJ1-2): GAGVSQSPRYKVTKRGQDVALRCDPISGHVSLYWYRQALGQGPEFLTYFNYEAQQDKSGLPNDRFSAERPEGSISTLTIQRTEQRDSAMYRCASSLASRSGYTFGSGTRLTVV.